This passage covers 17 T cell receptor beta chains from one sample sequenced in a study of blood T cells in healthy people across ages. Primers used in a second PCR of about 7 to 12 cycles were a sample-barcoded 5' primer and a J-beta primer mix. TCRdb recomputed calls from the 5' RACE reads with MiXCR, one row per CDR3 protein. The sample contains around 1,000,000 distinct CDR3 sequences, almost 25% of which appear only once. These data were likewise used in another study, on T cells of mothers and their children.

Sample: blood. The receptor source for this set is a girl between 2 and 10 years old in good health.

This clonotype was found a few times. This chain uses TRBV20-1 with TRBJ1-5; D gene ambiguous. Germline V lookup: CDR1 DFQATT, CDR2 SNEGSKA (reference sequence). This CDR3 has 13 residues. With 2 bases removed from V and 8 bases from J, the gap between germline ends came to 13 bases. The CDR3 DNA reads TGCAGTGCTAGAAGGGAAGGCGGGAAGCCCCAGCATTTT. Protein sequence: CSARREGGKPQHF.

The chain uses TRBV7-9 and TRBJ2-3, with no clear D. This CDR3 has 15 residues. Germline V gives CDR1 SEHNR, CDR2 FQNEAQ (reference sequence). Deletions cut 10 bases from V and 5 bases from J, with 22 bases between. The CDR3 reads CATVPMGFVGDTQYF. In DNA, the CDR3 is TGTGCCACCGTCCCGATGGGGTTCGTGGGAGATACGCAGTATTTT.

This clonotype was counted a few times. The V call is TRBV6-1, the J call TRBJ2-1; maybe TRBD1 (5 bases). The CDR3 is made up of 11 amino acids. CDR1 is MNHNS, CDR2 SASEGT, per germline. V lost 7 bases, J lost 10 bases, and 11 bases lay in between. CDR3 protein: CASIQGWEQFF. CDR3 in DNA: TGTGCCAGCATTCAGGGTTGGGAGCAGTTCTTC.

The J gene is TRBJ2-2, the V gene TRBV20-1; either TRBD1 or TRBD2 may supply D (6 bases each). V shed 3 bases and J shed 1 base, with 15 bases lying between them. Germline values: CDR1 DFQATT, CDR2 SNEGSKA (reference sequence). This CDR3 spans 16 amino acids. The DNA for the CDR3 is TGCAGTGCTAGGCGTGGGGGGCTTAAGAACACCGGGGAGCTGTTTTTT. It translates to CSARRGGLKNTGELFF.

The chain carries TRBV9 and TRBJ2-1, with no clear D. V lost 3 bases and J 10 bases, leaving 14 bases between the germline ends. Germline loops: CDR1 SGDLS, CDR2 YYNGEE. This CDR3 spans 13 amino acids. CDR3: CASSASSKGEQFF. The CDR3 bases are TGTGCCAGCAGCGCCAGCTCTAAGGGCGAGCAGTTCTTC.

This clonotype was seen only a few times. This rearrangement joins TRBV29-1 to TRBJ2-5, with 7 bases matching TRBD2. The CDR3 spans 12 residues. V was clipped by 6 bases and J by 5 bases; unmatched bases: 6. The germline V gene has CDR1 SQVTM and CDR2 ANQGSEA. CDR3: CSVRTSLETQYF. The DNA of the CDR3 is TGCAGCGTGCGGACTAGTCTGGAGACCCAGTACTTC.

The rearrangement uses TRBV19 and TRBJ2-5; D ambiguous. Trimming took 9 bases from V and 3 from J, leaving 26 bases between them. The CDR3 extends over 17 amino acids. CDR1 is LNHDA, CDR2 SQIVND, per germline (reference sequence). CDR3 in amino acids: CARPARPTKGSEETQYF. The CDR3 region has the DNA TGTGCCAGACCCGCCCGACCGACGAAGGGATCCGAAGAGACCCAGTACTTC.

J is TRBJ2-5 and V is TRBV20-1; D is possibly TRBD2 (5 bases). V dropped 6 bases and J dropped 5 bases, with 16 bases sitting between them. This CDR3 is built from 13 residues. The germline CDR1 and CDR2 sequences are DFQATT and SNEGSKA (reference sequence). The CDR3 DNA is TGCAGTGCCAATACGGGGTCGTGGGAGACCCAGTACTTC. Translating gives CSANTGSWETQYF.

This clonotype was observed a handful of times. The chain combines TRBV5-1 with TRBJ1-4, with D unclear. The CDR3 extends over 17 amino acids. Trimming cost V 0 bases and J 0 bases, with 12 bases left between them. Germline loops: CDR1 SGHRS, CDR2 YFSETQ. The CDR3 nucleotides are TGCGCCAGCAGCTTGGGGCCCGAGCTCGCAACTAATGAAAAACTGTTTTTT. It is translated as CASSLGPELATNEKLFF.

CDR3 nucleotide sequence: TGTGCCAGCAGCCGAGGTGGCGTCGAGCAGTACTTC. Translating gives CASSRGGVEQYF. The chain has TRBV11-3 and TRBJ2-7; D is unresolved. Germline CDR1 and CDR2: SGHNT and YENEEA. The V gene lost 5 bases and the J gene lost 6 bases, with 11 bases spanning the gap. The CDR3 has 12 amino acids.

This rearrangement joins TRBV12-3 or TRBV12-4 to TRBJ2-3, with TRBD2 matching over 16 bases. The junction had 9 bases not matched to a gene; V was cut back by 6 bases and J by 0 bases. The CDR3 length is 19 residues. The CDR3: CASRLGLAGGSWSTDTQYF. CDR3 bases: TGTGCCAGCAGACTGGGACTAGCGGGAGGGAGTTGGAGCACAGATACGCAGTATTTT.

This chain links TRBV28 with TRBJ1-4; D may be TRBD1 (5 bases). Germline V CDR1 and CDR2: MDHEN, SYDVKM. V lost 7 bases and J lost 7, with 10 bases in between. The CDR3 sequence is 12 residues long. CDR3 coding DNA: TGTGCCAGCACTAATGGGGGTGAAAAACTGTTTTTT. It is translated as CASTNGGEKLFF.

The chain joins TRBV12-3 or TRBV12-4 to TRBJ2-2; D ambiguous. The CDR3 totals 15 residues. The V end lost 3 bases, the J end lost 8 bases, and 16 bases lay between the germline ends. This chain's CDR3 is CASSLSPRLRGELFF. The DNA for the CDR3 is TGTGCCAGCAGTTTGAGCCCTAGGCTGAGGGGGGAGCTGTTTTTT.

This clonotype was detected only a few times. The chain couples TRBV2 to TRBJ2-1; 12 bases line up with TRBD2. The V gene's germline CDR1 is SNHLY and CDR2 FYNNEI. The CDR3 contains 14 residues. V shed 7 bases and J 3 bases; nucleotides not matched to a gene: 1. The CDR3 bases are TGTGCCAGCAAACTAGCGGGGGGCTACAATGAGCAGTTCTTC. It codes for CASKLAGGYNEQFF.

The chain carries TRBV2 and TRBJ2-1; 7 bases line up with TRBD1. Per germline, CDR1 SNHLY and CDR2 FYNNEI. The ends lost 11 bases at V and 8 bases at J; junction bases unmatched: 9. The CDR3 runs to 12 residues. CDR3 coding DNA: TGTGCCGGAAGACAGGGTTTCTATGAGCAGTTCTTC. The encoded protein is CAGRQGFYEQFF.

This clonotype was seen a few times. The chain employs TRBV29-1 and TRBJ1-1, with 7 bases that match TRBD1. V lost 2 bases, J lost 7 bases, and 7 bases stayed unmatched. This CDR3 has 13 residues. Looked up from germline, CDR1 is SQVTM and CDR2 is ANQGSEA. DNA for the CDR3: TGCAGCGTTGAACGACAGGGTACGAGTGAAGCTTTCTTT. Protein: CSVERQGTSEAFF.

The V gene is TRBV20-1, the J gene TRBJ2-3, with 7 bases lining up with TRBD2. Germline CDR1 is DFQATT and CDR2 is SNEGSKA (reference sequence). V trimming: 3 bases; J trimming: 2 bases; junction bases outside the gene matches: 5. The CDR3 runs to 14 residues. The CDR3 DNA reads as TGCAGTGCTAGGAGCCGGGACTACACAGATACGCAGTATTTT. Its translation: CSARSRDYTDTQYF.